A single T cell receptor beta chain is shown here with its context. Its cognate antigen has yet to be identified. No base-level quality is on record; no much larger clone is a single base apart. Other DNA sequences in this specimen translate into the identical CDR3. Genomic DNA was extracted with the Qiagen DNeasy kit from unsorted PBMCs and from negatively selected CD4+ and CD8+ fractions. Using primers that anneal to V and J segments, immunoSEQ multiplex PCR amplified the TCR beta CDR3 regions. A synthetic immune receptor repertoire was used to minimize amplification bias, and any residual bias was removed computationally once sequencing was done. For the original study's pipeline: Repertoire diversity was quantified as the Shannon entropy index using custom Python scripts. Unsorted, CD4+ and CD8+ repertoires were examined separately, except in combined analyses, for which CD4+ and CD8+ sequences were merged in silico. A clone was considered expanded if an increase in frequency of at least 2-fold after treatment relative to C1D1 was found, and a pseudocount of 0.5 was applied to clones undetected at baseline. Singleton clones were defined as clones with 0 or 1 copy at C1D1, and non-singleton clones were defined as clones with 2 or more copies. Clones expanded in unsorted samples were assigned a CD4+, CD8+ or unknown annotation through matching of protein sequences in sorted samples from the same patient. Wilcoxon tests on paired samples were used to test changes in diversity from C1D1 to C4D1. TCRdb retrieved this table from immuneACCESS and kept in-frame rearrangements only. Not all clones are present; in checked studies, unresolved V genes account for under half, and no reason is known for the remainder. That table gives V, J and clone size, and the DNA gave D and trimming. The sample table records fewer than 55,000 clones; about nine tenths of these occur just once. The ten largest clones capture about a tenth of the sample.

The data were obtained in a study of PD-1 blockade in classical Hodgkin lymphoma (TCRdb year 2020). Looking at the study overall: Nivolumab dosing was 3 mg/kg intravenously every 2 weeks, continuing until either disease progression or unacceptable toxicity. The study used CyTOF and TCR beta sequencing to define a peripheral blood immune signature of response to PD-1 blockade in classical Hodgkin lymphoma. What the authors observed across the whole study: By C4D1, a significant rise was seen in CD4+ TCR diversity but not in CD8+ TCR diversity (p=0.0027 vs p=0.16), and the rise was most apparent among complete responders (p=0.02). Baseline TCR diversity was reported to be lower in newly diagnosed patients than in healthy donors and to be lower still in relapsed/refractory patients. Lower diversity was observed in patients in whom nivolumab was started less than 1 year after ASCT, and these patients were excluded from later analyses so that confounding by immune reconstitution would be avoided. Baseline diversity similar to that of newly diagnosed patients was observed in trial patients achieving complete response, whereas significantly lower diversity was observed in partial responders and progressors. The study was restricted to a single clinical trial cohort, and the causes of repertoire differences, possibly disease activity or prior therapy, were left undefined.

Interpreted using the paper, the time point label stands for: cycle 1 day 1 (C1D1), immediately before nivolumab initiation. All trial patients had relapsed after autologous stem cell transplantation, with cohorts A, B and C differing in prior brentuximab vedotin exposure. The trial cohort was composed of about 54 patients with relapsed/refractory classical Hodgkin lymphoma, for whom complete response, partial response or progressive disease was recorded as best overall response. Trial patients were treated with single-agent nivolumab in the multi-cohort phase II CheckMate 205 trial. An independent review committee assessed best overall response by applying the 2007 International Working Group response criteria. Trial PBMCs were collected immediately before nivolumab initiation (C1D1) and during therapy at cycle 2 day 1 and cycle 4 day 1. Peripheral blood was collected in 8 mL Vacutainer Cell Preparation Tubes, from which PBMCs were isolated by centrifugation and then cryopreserved.

This clonotype was sampled from a human donor with classical Hodgkin lymphoma. The sequenced sample was peripheral blood mononuclear cells (PBMCs), obtained at baseline.

The CDR3 protein sequence reads: CASSLGQGTTEAFF. DNA sequence: TGCGCCAGCAGCTTGGGTCAGGGGACAACTGAAGCTTTCTTT. The V gene is TRBV5-1 and the J gene is TRBJ1-1; a tentative D match to TRBD1 spans 6 bases. Trimming takes 0 bases from V and 5 bases from J, and the germline ends sit 11 bases apart. Measured from the cysteine to the phenylalanine, the CDR3 is 14 residues long. The kept DNA is CDR3 alone, 42 bases in frame from the first base. The CDR1 and CDR2 encoded by the germline V gene are SGHRS and YFSETQ.